Listed here are 10 T cell receptor beta chains from one sample, sequenced in a study of blood T cell repertoires in COVID-19. This table comes from immunoSEQ multiplex PCR, and its TCRdb copy is limited to in-frame clones, with some not included. The sample consists of around 470,000 clones, 85% to 90% of them appearing once. The sequenced material came from peripheral blood. These receptors all stem from a man aged 18 to 30 with COVID-19, enrolled during active disease.

This clone was counted only a few times. J is TRBJ1-5 and V is TRBV7-9; 9 nucleotides agree with TRBD1. Per germline, CDR1 SEHNR and CDR2 FQNEAQ (reference sequence). Germline trimming cut 3 bases from V and 7 bases from J; bases unmatched to any gene: 4. The CDR3 extends over 14 amino acids. The CDR3 is CASSLGQGEQPQHF. CDR3 DNA sequence: TGTGCCAGCAGCTTGGGACAGGGTGAGCAGCCCCAGCATTTT. Complete variable domain (other parts from reference TRBV7-9 and TRBJ1-5): DTGVSQNPRHKITKRGQNVTFRCDPISEHNRLYWYRQTLGQGPEFLTYFQNEAQLEKSRLLSDRFSAERPKGSFSTLEIQRTEQGDSAMYLCASSLGQGEQPQHFGDGTRLSIL.

The chain combines TRBV29-1 with TRBJ2-1; weak D call: TRBD1 (5 bases). V was shortened by 4 bases and J by 0 bases, with 13 bases between the two germline ends. This CDR3 has 15 amino acids. Germline CDR1 is SQVTM and CDR2 is ANQGSEA. The CDR3 spells CSVAGYVDSYNEQFF. CDR3 DNA: TGCAGCGTTGCAGGGTATGTGGACTCCTACAATGAGCAGTTCTTC.

The chain carries TRBV5-8 and TRBJ1-4; 7 bases align to TRBD1. CDR1 is SGHTS, CDR2 YDEGEE, per germline. The CDR3 spans 14 residues. V lost 4 bases to trimming and J lost 4 bases; unmatched junction nucleotides: 4. CDR3 in amino acids: CASSPTGINEKLFF. The CDR3 region has the DNA TGTGCCAGCAGCCCGACAGGGATTAATGAAAAACTGTTTTTT.

This sequence joins TRBV3-1 (or the pseudogene TRBV3-2) and TRBJ1-6; 10 bases fit TRBD1. CDR3 length: 15 residues. V lost 6 bases, J lost 10 bases, and 9 bases stayed unmatched. Germline V gene sequence: CDR1 LGHDT, CDR2 YNNKEL (reference sequence). The CDR3 DNA reads TGTGCCAGCAGTGTGGGGACAGGGGACAGGTCACCCCTCCACTTT. Residues: CASSVGTGDRSPLHF.

The gene calls are TRBV7-9 and TRBJ1-1; 9 bases agree with TRBD1. In germline, CDR1 is SEHNR, CDR2 FQNEAQ (reference sequence). V trimming: 2 bases; J trimming: 6 bases; junction bases outside the gene matches: 7. This CDR3 region has 15 residues. The CDR3 spells CASSLIDRGEAEAFF. CDR3 bases: TGTGCCAGCAGCTTAATCGACAGGGGGGAAGCTGAAGCTTTCTTT.

The chain joins TRBV10-3 to TRBJ2-7; 7 bases agree with TRBD1. V dropped 2 bases and J dropped 0; count of bases not matched to a gene: 7. Germline-derived CDR1 and CDR2 are ENHRY and SYGVKD. This CDR3 has 16 residues. CDR3 sequence reads: CAISELPGQNSYEQYF. The CDR3 coding sequence is TGTGCCATCAGTGAGCTTCCGGGACAGAACTCCTACGAGCAGTACTTC.

This clone showed up just once. The chain is built from TRBV19 and TRBJ1-2; 9 positions match TRBD1. Looked up from germline, CDR1 is LNHDA and CDR2 is SQIVND (reference sequence). The V gene end was trimmed by 6 bases and the J gene end by 7 bases; junction bases not matched to a gene: 6. The length of the CDR3 is 13 residues. Here the CDR3 DNA reads TGTGCCAGTAGCGACGGGACAGGGTTTGGCTACACCTTC. Protein product: CASSDGTGFGYTF.

The V gene is TRBV19, the J gene TRBJ1-5, with D possibly TRBD1 on 5 matching bases. The ends were cut back, 2 bases at V and 4 bases at J, with 15 bases in the middle. The CDR3 is 16 residues long. Germline loops: CDR1 LNHDA, CDR2 SQIVND (reference sequence). The CDR3 is CASSIPGPSLNQPQHF. CDR3 nucleotides: TGTGCCAGTAGTATACCAGGGCCCTCACTAAATCAGCCCCAGCATTTT.

The chain has TRBV29-1 and TRBJ2-5; 8 nucleotides agree with TRBD1. There are 12 residues in the CDR3. Germline CDR1 reads SQVTM; CDR2 reads ANQGSEA. J gave up 4 bases and V 6 bases, and 4 bases lay outside the gene matches. CDR3 region: CSVTGEGETQYF. The CDR3 coding sequence is TGCAGCGTGACAGGGGAAGGAGAGACCCAGTACTTC. Complete variable domain (other parts from reference TRBV29-1 and TRBJ2-5): SAVISQKPSRDICQRGTSLTIQCQVDSQVTMMFWYRQQPGQSLTLIATANQGSEATYESGFVIDKFPISRPNLTFSTLTVSNMSPEDSSIYLCSVTGEGETQYFGPGTRLLVL.

The chain links TRBV21-1 to TRBJ2-4; the table's D call TRBD2 went unverified against the DNA. TRBV21-1 counts as a pseudogene. CDR3 length: 14 residues. The CDR3 here is CASSSALAKNIQYF. CDR3 sequence (DNA): TGTGCCAGCAGCAGCGCCCTAGCCAAAAACATTCAGTACTTC.